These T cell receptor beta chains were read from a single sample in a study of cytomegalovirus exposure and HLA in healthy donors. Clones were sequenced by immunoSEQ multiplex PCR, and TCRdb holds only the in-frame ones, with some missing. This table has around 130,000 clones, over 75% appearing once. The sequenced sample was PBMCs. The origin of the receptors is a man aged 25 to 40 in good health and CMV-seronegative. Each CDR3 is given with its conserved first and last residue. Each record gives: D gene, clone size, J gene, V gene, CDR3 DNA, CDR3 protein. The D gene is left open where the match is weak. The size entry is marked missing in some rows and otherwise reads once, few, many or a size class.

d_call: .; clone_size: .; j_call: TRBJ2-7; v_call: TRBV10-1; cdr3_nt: TGCGCCGGAGGGATACGGGGACTCGACGAGCAGTACTTC; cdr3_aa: CAGGIRGLDEQYF
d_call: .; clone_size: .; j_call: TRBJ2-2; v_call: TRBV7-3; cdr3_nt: TGTGCCAGCAGCTTAACTAGCACCGGGGAGCTGTTTTTT; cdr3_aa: CASSLTSTGELFF
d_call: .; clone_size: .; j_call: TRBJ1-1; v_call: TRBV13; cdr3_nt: TGTGCCAGCAGCCCCACAAATCCGAACACTGAAGCTTTCTTT; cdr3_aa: CASSPTNPNTEAFF
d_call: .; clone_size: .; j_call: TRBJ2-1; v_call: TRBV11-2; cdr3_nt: TGTGCCAGCAGCTACCGGACTATCTACAATGAGCAGTTCTTC; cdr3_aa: CASSYRTIYNEQFF
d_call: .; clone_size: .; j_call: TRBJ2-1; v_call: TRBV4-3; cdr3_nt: TGCGCCAGCAGCCAAGATCTTTACAGGGAAAGTGGCGGTGAGCAGTTCTTC; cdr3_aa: CASSQDLYRESGGEQFF
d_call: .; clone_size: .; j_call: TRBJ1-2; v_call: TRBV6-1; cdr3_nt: TGTGCCAGCCTTCGACAGGCCCACGGCTACACCTTC; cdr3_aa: CASLRQAHGYTF
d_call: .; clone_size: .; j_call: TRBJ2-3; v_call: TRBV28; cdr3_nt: TGTGCCAGCAGTCAAACTTCAAGCACAGATACGCAGTATTTT; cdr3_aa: CASSQTSSTDTQYF
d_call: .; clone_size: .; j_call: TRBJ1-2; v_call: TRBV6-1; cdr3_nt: TGTGCCAGCAGTGAAGTCGGGGGAGGCTATGGCTACACCTTC; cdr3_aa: CASSEVGGGYGYTF
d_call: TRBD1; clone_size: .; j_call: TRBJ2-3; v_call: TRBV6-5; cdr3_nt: TGTGCCAGCAGCAGGGGGCGGTCCGTTGGAGATACGCAGTATTTT; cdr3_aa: CASSRGRSVGDTQYF
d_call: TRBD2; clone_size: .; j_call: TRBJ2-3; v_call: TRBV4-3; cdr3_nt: TGCGCCAGCAGCCAAGATAGCGCTAGCGGAAACACAGATACGCAGTATTTT; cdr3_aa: CASSQDSASGNTDTQYF
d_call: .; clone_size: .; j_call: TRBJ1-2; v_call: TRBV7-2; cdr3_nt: TGTGCCAGCAGCTTAGGGCCAGGGAAGTATGGCTACACCTTC; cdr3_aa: CASSLGPGKYGYTF
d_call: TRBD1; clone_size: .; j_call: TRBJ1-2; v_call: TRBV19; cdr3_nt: TGTGCCAGTAGTATTGTTTGGGACAGCAACAGTGGCTACACCTTC; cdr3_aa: CASSIVWDSNSGYTF
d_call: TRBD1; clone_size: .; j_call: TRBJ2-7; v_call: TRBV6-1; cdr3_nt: TGTGCCAGCAGTGAAGCAGGGGGCTTCTCCTACGAGCAGTACTTC; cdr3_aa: CASSEAGGFSYEQYF
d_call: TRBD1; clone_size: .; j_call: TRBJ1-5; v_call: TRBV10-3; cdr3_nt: TGTGCCATCAGTGGAGGGGGGACAGGGAGTCAGCCCCAGCATTTT; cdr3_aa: CAISGGGTGSQPQHF
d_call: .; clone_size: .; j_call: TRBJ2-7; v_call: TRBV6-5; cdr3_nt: TGTGCCAGCAGTTACTCTCGGGGCTACGAGCAGTACTTC; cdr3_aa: CASSYSRGYEQYF
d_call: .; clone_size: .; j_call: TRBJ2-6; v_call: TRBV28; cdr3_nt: TGTGCCAGCAAGAGGTCTGGGGCCAACGTCCTGACTTTC; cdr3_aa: CASKRSGANVLTF
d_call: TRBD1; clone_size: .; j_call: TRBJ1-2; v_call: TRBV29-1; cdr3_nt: TGCAGCGTGGGCAGGGGACAGGCTAACTATGGCTACACCTTC; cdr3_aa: CSVGRGQANYGYTF
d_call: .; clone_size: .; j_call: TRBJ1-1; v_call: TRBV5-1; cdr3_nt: TGCGCCAGCAGCCCTGGACTCCCGGGGAACACTGAAGCTTTCTTT; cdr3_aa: CASSPGLPGNTEAFF
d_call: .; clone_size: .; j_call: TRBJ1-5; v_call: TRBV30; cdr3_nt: TGTGCCTGGAAAATTCTGAACAGAAGGTATCAGCCCCAGCATTTT; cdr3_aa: CAWKILNRRYQPQHF
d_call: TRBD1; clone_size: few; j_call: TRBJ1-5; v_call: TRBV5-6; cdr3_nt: TGTGCCAGCAGTTCGACAGGGAGCAATCAGCCCCAGCATTTT; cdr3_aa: CASSSTGSNQPQHF
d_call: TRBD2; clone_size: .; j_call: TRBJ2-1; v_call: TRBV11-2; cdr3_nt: TGTGCCAGCAGCTTGGGCGGGGGGGCCAATGAGCAGTTCTTC; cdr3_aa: CASSLGGGANEQFF
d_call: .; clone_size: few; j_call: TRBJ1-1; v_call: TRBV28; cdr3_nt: TGTGCCAGCAGTTTCTTAAGGGGAACGAACACTGAAGCTTTCTTT; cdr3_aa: CASSFLRGTNTEAFF
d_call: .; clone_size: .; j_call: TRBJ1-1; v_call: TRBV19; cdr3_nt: TGTGCCAGTAGTAAGTGGGCACAAAGGAACACTGAAGCTTTCTTT; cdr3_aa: CASSKWAQRNTEAFF
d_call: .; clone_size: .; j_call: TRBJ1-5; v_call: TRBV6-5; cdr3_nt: TGTGCCAGCAGTTACAGGGCAGACTATAGCAATCAGCCCCAGCATTTT; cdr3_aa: CASSYRADYSNQPQHF
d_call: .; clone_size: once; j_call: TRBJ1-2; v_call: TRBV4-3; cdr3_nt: TGCGCCAGCAGCCAAGCATCCCAGGGCTATGGCTACACCTTC; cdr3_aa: CASSQASQGYGYTF
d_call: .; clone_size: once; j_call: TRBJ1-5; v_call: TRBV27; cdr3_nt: TGTGCCAGCAGTTTAAGTGAGCCCCCGTGGTGGCCCCAGCATTTT; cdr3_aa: CASSLSEPPWWPQHF